One T cell receptor beta chain is described in this entry. Its target is unknown. Purity exceeded 95% in all sorted populations. All of the isolated RNA was reverse transcribed, so expressed TCRB transcripts were sequenced. Around 3.9 million reads per sample were averaged for naive, central memory and regulatory samples. The table came from immunoSEQ multiplex PCR; TCRdb's copy has only in-frame clones and leaves some out. The table has over 700,000 clones, around a sixth seen once; the top ten hold about 0.025%. The data belong to a study of beta chain features in type 1 diabetes. Overall study results and limits: Moderate yet significant TCRB CDR3 shortening was seen in Type 1 diabetes patients in all four CD4+ subsets.

V was pared by 3 bases and J by 7 bases, with 16 bases between. CDR1 is MNHEY and CDR2 is SMNVEV in the germline V gene (reference sequence). The CDR3 length is 15 residues. The receptor's source is a woman aged 18 to 35 in good health. The chain uses TRBV27 and TRBJ2-1, with D unresolved. Sample: naive CD4+ T cells from blood. The CDR3 is CASSFYGIQGNEQFF. CDR3 DNA sequence: TGTGCCAGCAGTTTTTACGGCATACAAGGAAATGAGCAGTTCTTC.